Each of the 25 T cell receptor beta chains below was sequenced from the same sample in a study of CD8+ T cells in alopecia areata (dated by TCRdb to between 2018 and 2020). Interpreted using the paper, the time point label stands for: 20 to 30 weeks on oral tofacitinib. Read against the paper, the sample's treatment or condition label means: oral pan-JAK inhibitor, 5-10 mg twice daily. Receptors were amplified or captured by the immunoSEQ multiplex PCR assay. RNA was extracted from all samples and reverse transcribed into cDNA, which served as template for TCR sequencing. Held by TCRdb, this immuneACCESS table contains in-frame sequences only and omits some clones. Under half of the omission traces to an unresolved V gene where checked; the cause of the rest is unknown. This sample holds over 35,000 clones; roughly 92% were observed only once. Approximately 20% of the sample rests with the top ten.

The sample was CD8+ T cells sorted from blood, taken at week 24, from a patient treated with tofacitinib. The receptors originated from a human donor with alopecia areata.

This chain joins TRBV7-2 and TRBJ2-1, with D possibly matching TRBD1 (6 bases). CDR1 and CDR2 (germline): SGHTA, FQGNSA. Trimming pared 3 bases from V and 5 bases from J, leaving 11 bases between. This CDR3 has 14 amino acids. The CDR3 protein is CASSFSGDDNEQFF. The CDR3 nucleotides are TGTGCCAGCAGCTTCTCAGGGGATGACAATGAGCAGTTCTTC.

The chain combines TRBV28 with TRBJ2-3; TRBD2 matches 8 bases. Germline assignment: CDR1 MDHEN and CDR2 SYDVKM. CDR3 length: 16 residues. V lost 5 bases, J lost 1 base, and 8 bases stayed unmatched. The CDR3 protein is CASSPGQGLGTDTQYF. In nucleotides, the CDR3 is TGTGCCAGCAGTCCCGGGCAGGGACTAGGCACAGATACGCAGTATTTT.

V and J are TRBV27 and TRBJ2-6, with D hard to call. The germline gives CDR1 MNHEY, CDR2 SMNVEV (reference sequence). The CDR3 runs to 13 residues. The germline V and J ends were trimmed by 6 bases and 0 bases, with 3 bases remaining between them. CDR3 amino acids: CASSDSGANVLTF. Here the CDR3 DNA reads TGTGCCAGCAGCGACTCTGGGGCCAACGTCCTGACTTTC.

The CDR3 region is CASFTSGQAEETQYF. The CDR3 nucleotides read TGTGCCAGCTTCACCTCGGGACAGGCGGAAGAGACCCAGTACTTC. The chain joins TRBV6-6 to TRBJ2-5; 8 nucleotides agree with TRBD1. Germline CDR1 MNHNY, CDR2 SVGAGI (reference sequence). V trimming: 8 bases; J trimming: 3 bases; junction bases outside the gene matches: 11. The CDR3 covers 15 residues.

This chain connects TRBV12-5 to TRBJ2-7; D may match TRBD1 or TRBD2 (5 bases each). The CDR3 spans 15 residues. Trimming took off 4 bases at V and 6 bases at J, with 19 bases between the two ends. Germline CDR1 LGHNT, CDR2 FRNRAP. The CDR3 DNA reads as TGTGCTAGTGGTTGGGGACGGCAGGGCAGACCCGAGCAGTACTTC. Its protein is CASGWGRQGRPEQYF.

V is TRBV6-5 and J is TRBJ2-7; 9 bases fit TRBD1. This CDR3 has 14 residues. V lost 4 bases, J lost 4 bases, and 5 bases stayed unmatched. Germline CDR1 MNHEY, CDR2 SVGAGI. The CDR3 is CASSSLGQGYEQYF. The CDR3, as DNA: TGTGCCAGCAGTTCTTTGGGACAGGGTTACGAGCAGTACTTC.

The V call is TRBV4-3, the J call TRBJ2-3, with 8 bases aligning to TRBD2. In germline, CDR1 is LGHNA, CDR2 YSLEER. The CDR3 runs 18 residues. Trimming cost V 0 bases and J 5 bases; bases outside gene matches: 13. CDR3 residues: CASSQDPPLAENQDTQYF. In nucleotides, the CDR3 is TGCGCCAGCAGCCAAGACCCACCACTAGCGGAAAACCAAGATACGCAGTATTTT.

Remarks on this clone: Different DNA sequences within this sample yield the same CDR3. The chain is built from TRBV7-6 and TRBJ2-3; D might be TRBD1 or TRBD2, each matching 5 bases. The CDR3 is 15 amino acids. Trimming took 4 bases from V and 4 from J, leaving 15 bases between them. In germline, CDR1 is SGHVS, CDR2 FNYEAQ. In nucleotides, the CDR3 is TGTGCCAGCAGCTCCCCCGGGGCGCTCCCAGATACGCAGTATTTT. This gives the protein CASSSPGALPDTQYF.

V usage is TRBV29-1 and J usage is TRBJ2-7, with a tentative D call TRBD2 (6 bases). The germline V gene has CDR1 SQVTM and CDR2 ANQGSEA. CDR3 length: 13 amino acids. Trimming left V 4 bases short and J 4 bases short, with 14 bases between. DNA of the CDR3: TGCAGCGTTGCATCGGGGGACGTTTACGAGCAGTACTTC. Translating it yields CSVASGDVYEQYF.

The chain recombines TRBV27 with TRBJ2-5; tentatively, D is TRBD2 (7 bases). Trimming took 2 bases from V and 4 from J, leaving 23 bases between them. The CDR3 extends over 18 amino acids. The germline CDR1 and CDR2 sequences are MNHEY and SMNVEV (reference sequence). CDR3 sequence: CASSLGFGGAGAGETQYF. The CDR3 bases are TGTGCCAGCAGTTTAGGTTTTGGGGGGGCAGGGGCAGGAGAGACCCAGTACTTC.

This clone was detected once. This chain uses TRBV4-1 with TRBJ2-7; D is ambiguous. The germline CDR1 and CDR2 sequences are MGHRA and YSYEKL. Deletions cut 1 base from V and 6 bases from J, with 7 bases between. The CDR3 totals 12 residues. CDR3 region: CASSQGDCEQYF. Here the CDR3 DNA reads TGCGCCAGCAGCCAAGGAGACTGCGAGCAGTACTTC.

V and J are TRBV28 and TRBJ2-5; 8 bases agree with TRBD1. Trimming removed 6 bases from V and 5 bases from J; junction bases left unmatched: 5. The CDR3 is made up of 13 amino acids. Germline values: CDR1 MDHEN, CDR2 SYDVKM. CDR3 nucleotides: TGTGCCAGCAGAAGCAGGGGGCTGGAGACCCAGTACTTC. Amino acid sequence: CASRSRGLETQYF.

The gene calls are TRBV29-1 and TRBJ2-7, with D maybe TRBD1 (6 bases). V lost 4 bases, J lost 1 base, and 11 bases lay in between. This CDR3 region has 13 residues. The germline V gene has CDR1 SQVTM and CDR2 ANQGSEA. The CDR3 sequence: CSVVPRGSYEQYF. DNA for the CDR3: TGCAGCGTTGTTCCGAGGGGGTCCTACGAGCAGTACTTC.

The sample holds one count of this clone. The chain links TRBV30 to TRBJ2-3, with TRBD2 as a possible D gene (6 bases). Germline V CDR1 and CDR2: GTSNPN, SVGIG (reference sequence). CDR3 length: 14 residues. V lost 4 bases, J lost 2 bases, and 13 bases lay in between. The CDR3, as DNA: TGTGCCTGGAATCCGGGGGTCCACACAGATACGCAGTATTTT. Protein: CAWNPGVHTDTQYF.

The V and J genes are TRBV28 and TRBJ2-7; D is uncertain. V was trimmed by 5 bases and J by 2 bases, leaving 13 bases between them. CDR1 is MDHEN, CDR2 SYDVKM, per germline. The CDR3 totals 14 residues. The DNA for the CDR3 is TGTGCCAGCAGTGGCCCGCGCACTACCTACGAGCAGTACTTC. This encodes CASSGPRTTYEQYF.

V gene TRBV11-1 combines with J gene TRBJ2-7, with D maybe TRBD2 (5 bases). The V and J ends lost 5 bases and 7 bases respectively, with 12 bases between them. The CDR3 consists of 12 residues. Germline CDR1 and CDR2: SGHAT and FQDESV (reference sequence). CDR3 DNA sequence: TGTGCCAGCAGCCCGACTACCGGGGAGCAGTACTTC. Protein: CASSPTTGEQYF.

The count of this clone is one. This chain uses TRBV29-1 with TRBJ2-6, with D possibly TRBD2 on 5 matching bases. Germline V lookup: CDR1 SQVTM, CDR2 ANQGSEA. The CDR3 has 14 residues. V lost 4 bases and J lost 2, with 9 bases in between. CDR3 bases: TGCAGCGTTGCGGAGGTGCCTGGGGCCAACGTCCTGACTTTC. It specifies CSVAEVPGANVLTF.

The chain carries TRBV7-2 and TRBJ1-4, with unresolved D. The CDR3 runs to 16 residues. Germline CDR1 reads SGHTA; CDR2 reads FQGNSA. V was clipped by 0 bases and J by 2 bases, with 10 bases between them. In nucleotides, the CDR3 is TGTGCCAGCAGCTTAGCGCTGGTCTACACTAATGAAAAACTGTTTTTT. Amino acids: CASSLALVYTNEKLFF.

The rearrangement joins TRBV7-9 to TRBJ1-1, with TRBD1 as a possible D gene (5 bases). Germline CDR1 SEHNR, CDR2 FQNEAQ (reference sequence). Between the trimmed V and J ends, which lost 2 bases and 4 bases, there was a span of 8 bases. The CDR3 runs 13 residues. The CDR3 loop is CASSLPGPTEAFF. The CDR3 nucleotides read TGTGCCAGCAGCTTACCGGGGCCCACTGAAGCTTTCTTT.

The rearrangement uses TRBV29-1 and TRBJ2-1; D might be TRBD2 (5 bases). There are 14 residues in the CDR3. Germline CDR1 SQVTM, CDR2 ANQGSEA. V lost 0 bases to trimming and J lost 6 bases, with 12 bases between them. The CDR3 DNA reads as TGCAGCGTTGAAGATGGGAGCGTAAGCAATGAGCAGTTCTTC. Its protein product is CSVEDGSVSNEQFF.

CDR3 bases: TGCAGCGTTGAGAAGGGACAGCTCTACGAGCAGTACTTC. Residues: CSVEKGQLYEQYF. The V gene is TRBV29-1, the J gene TRBJ2-7, with TRBD1 matching over 7 bases. The J segment lost 3 bases and the V segment lost 3 bases, leaving 5 bases of the junction unmatched. The CDR3 has 13 residues. Germline V lookup: CDR1 SQVTM, CDR2 ANQGSEA.

The chain links TRBV9 to TRBJ2-3; no definite D call. The CDR3 is made up of 15 amino acids. Germline lookup yields CDR1 SGDLS and CDR2 YYNGEE. With 1 base removed from V and 3 bases from J, the gap between germline ends came to 12 bases. This chain's CDR3 is CASSVSGRVTDTQYF. The DNA for the CDR3 is TGTGCCAGCAGCGTATCAGGCCGAGTAACAGATACGCAGTATTTT. The complete variable domain, with remaining parts taken from reference TRBV9 and TRBJ2-3, reads DSGVTQTPKHLITATGQRVTLRCSPRSGDLSVYWYQQSLDQGLQFLIQYYNGEERAKGNILERFSAQQFPDLHSELNLSSLELGDSALYFCASSVSGRVTDTQYFGPGTRLTVL.

This chain uses TRBV7-9 with TRBJ2-2; tentatively, D is TRBD2 (5 bases). V lost 2 bases and J 6 bases, leaving 13 bases between the germline ends. CDR1 is SEHNR and CDR2 is FQNEAQ in the germline V gene (reference sequence). This CDR3 is 15 amino acids long. CDR3 nucleotides: TGTGCCAGCAGCTTAATATCCTCCGGGGCCGGGGAGCTGTTTTTT. Its protein is CASSLISSGAGELFF.

The V call is TRBV6-5, the J call TRBJ2-1; D is perhaps TRBD2 (5 bases). This CDR3 is built from 14 residues. V lost 2 bases and J 0 bases, leaving 5 bases between the germline ends. Germline-derived CDR1 and CDR2 are MNHEY and SVGAGI. The CDR3 nucleotides are TGTGCCAGCAGTTACGGGAGCTCCTACAATGAGCAGTTCTTC. This translates into CASSYGSSYNEQFF.

The chain is built from TRBV7-3 and TRBJ2-5; TRBD2 matches at 8 bases. The germline V gene encodes CDR1 SGHTA and CDR2 FQGTGA. The CDR3 runs 16 residues. Losses at the gene ends were 3 bases for V and 2 bases for J; bases not matched to a gene: 8. CDR3 loop: CASSFPTAGEQETQYF. The CDR3 DNA sequence: TGTGCCAGCAGCTTTCCCACAGCGGGGGAGCAAGAGACCCAGTACTTC.